This T cell receptor beta chain was captured in a study of OX40 agonist ivuxolimab in advanced cancers. As for the study in general: Males comprised around 78% of the group, whose mean age was about 62 years (range about 20 to 90). Eligibility rules accepted prior anti-PD-1, anti-PD-L1 or anti-CTLA-4 therapy, and 30% to 40% had some. Study results and caveats: Dosing at 0.1 to 3.0 mg/kg was accompanied by clonal expansion of CD4+ and CD8+ blood T cells by week 6.

Assay: immunoSEQ multiplex PCR; the TCRdb copy retains only in-frame clones and omits some. The top ten hold approximately 22% of the sample, which has about 40,000 clones, roughly 83% seen once. As regards this clone: Its antigen is not identified.

The clonotype originates from an adult with an advanced solid tumor such as melanoma, head and neck, liver or kidney cancer. This sample comprised CD4+ or CD8+ T cells sorted from blood, obtained in a trial of the OX40 agonist ivuxolimab.

CDR3 sequence: CAWSRPPQETQYF. CDR3 bases: TGTGCCTGGAGCCGTCCACCTCAAGAGACCCAGTACTTC. This chain links TRBV30 with TRBJ2-5; the D is unclear. Germline V gene data show CDR1 as GTSNPN and CDR2 as SVGIG (reference sequence). Trimming left V 3 bases short and J 2 bases short, with 10 bases between. The length of the CDR3 is 13 residues.